Included here is one T cell receptor (beta chain) sequence, with context. It lacks a known antigen. Nothing much larger sits one base from this clone, and base qualities are not available. This specimen belongs to a study of T cell responses to AZD1222 COVID-19 vaccine listed by TCRdb under 2021. Study-wide context: A total of 230 to 250 trial participants underwent TCR sequencing, of whom 200 to 220 received two doses of AZD1222 and some 25 received two doses of the MenACWY control vaccine. Trial participants were enrolled by age into 18-55, 56-69 and 70-plus year subgroups, with about 150, 27 and 61 TCR-sequenced participants respectively.

What this sample's time point label stands for: baseline before first vaccination. According to the study, the label for this sample's treatment or condition signals: meningococcal conjugate vaccine given as trial control. The vaccinee samples were drawn from two UK trials, COV001 and COV002, one of which was a single-blind randomized controlled phase 2/3 trial testing AZD1222 (ChAdOx1 nCoV-19) in healthy adults. For TCRbeta chain sequencing, PBMC samples were collected from trial participants at day 0 and at day 28 after the second dose. What the research found in general, with its limitations: Participants were mostly white British and included more females than males, and it was suggested by the authors that clonal diversity may have been underestimated. Epitopes outside the regions mutated in the B.1.351 and B.1.1.7 variants were reportedly recognized by nearly half of the unique spike-specific TCRs. Vaccine-associated CD4 TCRs spanned the whole spike protein, with dominant responses in regions 160-218 and 743-854. Because no day 14 peak-response samples were available, the repertoires could be characterized only after the peak T cell response. Spike-specific TCR breadth and depth rose significantly after two AZD1222 doses compared with day 0 and with MenACWY recipients. In the small 56-69-year group, the increase in depth fell short of significance, most likely because of low power. Conclusions about previously exposed vaccinees are limited, since just six AZD1222 recipients were seropositive for SARS-CoV-2 at baseline.

The CDR3 regions of human TCRbeta chains were analyzed by immunosequencing. Regarding the original processing steps: Repertoire TCRs were checked for matches against a reference library of SARS-CoV-2-specific TCRs that had been generated using the MIRA antigen-specificity platform. Breadth was defined as the fraction of unique TCRs that were SARS-CoV-2-associated. Depth was defined as the fraction of total T cells that were SARS-CoV-2-associated. Using the MIRA data, each spike-specific TCR was mapped to the spike region that the TCR reacts to and placed in a CD4 or CD8 class. Log10-transformed breadth and depth values were compared by one-way ANOVA with Sidak's multiple comparisons tests. TCRdb obtained this table from immuneACCESS and retained in-frame rearrangements with V and J assigned. These tables miss some clones; where compared with another copy, unresolved V genes account for less than half of the shortfall, and the remainder is unexplained. The D gene and trimming were derived from the DNA, and the V and J assignments and clone size from that table. Here the sample has about 150,000 clones; about nine tenths occur a single time. The ten largest clonotypes hold more than 5.5% of the sample.

V was cut back by 4 bases and J by 2 bases, leaving a gap of 9 bases between them. From cysteine to phenylalanine, the CDR3 is 13 amino acids long. Of all the DNA, just the CDR3 is kept, 39 bases in frame from base 1. CDR1 SGHNT and CDR2 YYREEE were looked up in the germline V gene (reference sequence). The sample here was peripheral blood, taken on day 0 of MenACWY control vaccination. This clonotype originated in an adult in good health. Recombination connected TRBV5-4 to TRBJ1-2; the D gene identity is not certain. The CDR3 region reads CASSPDQNYGYTF. The DNA reads as follows: TGTGCCAGCAGCCCGGACCAGAACTATGGCTACACCTTC.